The next 13 T cell receptor beta chains were all read from a single sample in a study of cytomegalovirus exposure and HLA in healthy donors. The PCR used 60 Vbeta and 13 Jbeta primers. The table came from immunoSEQ multiplex PCR; TCRdb's copy has only in-frame clones and leaves some out. The sample has about 180,000 clones; roughly 80% are singletons. The sequenced material came from PBMCs. These receptors all come from a man aged 18 to 35 in good health and CMV-seronegative.

The CDR3 bases are TGTGCCAGTATCCTCCCCACCCAGTACTTC. Its translation is CASILPTQYF. V and J are TRBV19 and TRBJ2-5; the D is unclear. Deletions cut 7 bases from V and 8 bases from J, with 8 bases between. CDR3 length equals 10 residues. Per the germline V gene, CDR1 is LNHDA and CDR2 is SQIVND (reference sequence).

Turning to this clone: The sample carries other DNA sequences with the same CDR3. The chain carries TRBV29-1 and TRBJ1-1; D perhaps matches TRBD1 (5 bases). This CDR3 is built from 12 residues. Germline assignment: CDR1 SQVTM and CDR2 ANQGSEA. V was cut by 3 bases and J by 4 bases, with 9 bases left in between. The CDR3 loop is CSVDREGTEAFF. The CDR3 DNA reads TGCAGCGTTGACAGGGAGGGCACTGAAGCTTTCTTT.

This chain uses TRBV10-3 with TRBJ2-7; 7 bases are shared with TRBD1. Losses at the gene ends were 3 bases for V and 3 bases for J; bases not matched to a gene: 23. The CDR3 has 20 amino acids. Germline values: CDR1 ENHRY, CDR2 SYGVKD. CDR3 DNA sequence: TGTGCCATCAGTGAACGTTTGGACAGGAGTTCACCCAACCGCGACTACGAGCAGTACTTC. As protein: CAISERLDRSSPNRDYEQYF.

In its sample, this clone was seen once. The chain carries TRBV9 and TRBJ2-7, with D perhaps TRBD1 (5 bases). V was clipped by 3 bases and J by 4 bases, with 11 bases between them. Germline lookup yields CDR1 SGDLS and CDR2 YYNGEE. This CDR3 spans 13 amino acids. CDR3 bases: TGTGCCAGCAGCGGCAGGGATGCGTACGAGCAGTACTTC. It encodes CASSGRDAYEQYF. The full variable domain, in which reference TRBV9 and TRBJ2-7 provide the parts outside the CDR3, is DSGVTQTPKHLITATGQRVTLRCSPRSGDLSVYWYQQSLDQGLQFLIQYYNGEERAKGNILERFSAQQFPDLHSELNLSSLELGDSALYFCASSGRDAYEQYFGPGTRLTVT.

This clone was seen only a few times. The chain employs TRBV6-5 and TRBJ1-6; maybe TRBD1 (6 bases). Trimming took off 5 bases at V and 9 bases at J, with 11 bases between the two ends. The CDR3 covers 13 residues. Germline CDR1 reads MNHEY; CDR2 reads SVGAGI. CDR3: CASSLRGISPLHF. In DNA form, the CDR3 reads TGTGCCAGCAGTCTGAGGGGGATTTCACCCCTCCACTTT.

The chain is built from TRBV7-3 and TRBJ2-3; 7 nucleotides line up with TRBD2. Germline V gene data show CDR1 as SGHTA and CDR2 as FQGTGA. There are 16 residues in the CDR3. V dropped 3 bases and J dropped 2; count of bases not matched to a gene: 8. The CDR3 DNA is TGTGCCAGCAGCTTGGGGCGAGGGAGGGACACAGATACGCAGTATTTT. It encodes CASSLGRGRDTDTQYF.

This clone has only a few counts. The chain uses TRBV21-1 and TRBJ1-2; the table's D call, TRBD1, has no DNA check behind it. TRBV21-1 corresponds to a pseudogene. The CDR3 is 11 residues long. The CDR3 reads CASRGQECYTF. Written as DNA, the CDR3 is TGTGCCAGCAGGGGACAGGAATGCTACACCTTC.

The gene calls are TRBV2 and TRBJ2-2, with unresolved D. Trimming cost V 1 base and J 4 bases, with 7 bases left between them. CDR1 SNHLY and CDR2 FYNNEI come from the germline V gene. The CDR3 has 14 residues. The CDR3 protein is CASSEGASTGELFF. DNA of the CDR3: TGTGCCAGCAGTGAAGGAGCTAGCACCGGGGAGCTGTTTTTT.

The rearrangement joins TRBV30 to TRBJ1-2, with 8 bases matching TRBD1. Looked up from germline, CDR1 is GTSNPN and CDR2 is SVGIG (reference sequence). The V segment lost 5 bases and the J segment 6 bases; nucleotides outside the gene matches: 8. The CDR3 is made up of 13 amino acids. As DNA, the CDR3 is TGTGCCTGGCGGAGCCAGGGGGCAAATGGCTACACCTTC. It yields the protein CAWRSQGANGYTF.

This clone came up once. The chain recombines TRBV7-9 with TRBJ2-7; TRBD1 matches 9 bases. There are 19 residues in the CDR3. The V gene's germline CDR1 is SEHNR and CDR2 FQNEAQ (reference sequence). Trimming removed 2 bases from V and 4 bases from J; junction bases left unmatched: 18. The CDR3 spells CASSLFVRRPGQGGYEQYF. CDR3 coding DNA: TGTGCCAGCAGCTTATTCGTCCGGCGACCGGGACAGGGAGGATACGAGCAGTACTTC.

Only a few counts were recorded for this clone. The chain joins TRBV5-8 to TRBJ2-7; 8 bases are shared with TRBD1. The trim removed 4 bases at V and 5 bases at J, leaving 2 bases unmatched. CDR3 length: 12 residues. The V gene's germline CDR1 is SGHTS and CDR2 YDEGEE. The CDR3 nucleotides read TGTGCCAGCAGCCGGACAGGGAACGAGCAGTACTTC. This codes for CASSRTGNEQYF.

This clone appeared once. The chain employs TRBV10-2 and TRBJ1-1, with 10 positions matching TRBD1. This CDR3 spans 15 amino acids. CDR1 WSHSY and CDR2 SAAADI come from the germline V gene. The V gene end was trimmed by 3 bases and the J gene end by 5 bases; junction bases not matched to a gene: 6. In DNA, the CDR3 is TGCGCCAGCAGTGAAGGGACAGGGGTAGGAACTGAAGCTTTCTTT. Translated, it gives CASSEGTGVGTEAFF.

The chain uses TRBV7-2 and TRBJ1-6, with TRBD1 identical over 8 bases. Germline assignment: CDR1 SGHTA and CDR2 FQGNSA. The CDR3 has 15 amino acids. Trimming cost V 3 bases and J 10 bases; bases outside gene matches: 8. In nucleotides, the CDR3 is TGTGCCAGCAGCTTTAGCGGACAGGGACGGTCACCCCTCCACTTT. The encoded protein is CASSFSGQGRSPLHF.